These 20 T cell receptor beta chains came from one sample sequenced in a study of T-cell memory formation after mild COVID-19. TCRdb reprocessed the 5' RACE reads via MiXCR and lists one record per CDR3 protein. Among about 29,000 distinct CDR3 sequences, about 12% were seen once, and the ten largest hold roughly 15%. The material sequenced was PBMCs or a T cell subset sorted from them (not recorded which). The receptors were sampled from an adult woman who had mild COVID-19 (a few samples of this study predate the infection). Cell type and time point are not known.

This clonotype was seen repeatedly, ten times or more. The V call is TRBV7-2, the J call TRBJ2-1; D unresolved. V lost 5 bases to trimming and J lost 9 bases, with 11 bases between them. Germline CDR1 SGHTA, CDR2 FQGNSA. The CDR3 sequence is 12 residues long. The CDR3 region is CASSLGWVEQFF. The CDR3 nucleotides read TGTGCCAGCAGCCTCGGTTGGGTTGAGCAGTTCTTC.

This clonotype has ten or more counts. The chain is built from TRBV30 and TRBJ2-5; 7 bases align to TRBD2. After removal of 2 bases from V and 5 bases from J, the junction contained 8 bases not matched to a gene. The CDR3 runs to 14 residues. Germline CDR1 GTSNPN, CDR2 SVGIG (reference sequence). CDR3: CAWSLGGYGETQYF. The CDR3 region has the DNA TGTGCCTGGAGTCTCGGGGGGTATGGGGAGACCCAGTACTTC.

Many counts were recorded for this clonotype. The CDR3 sequence is CASSQDSPGGPNNEQFF. Here the CDR3 DNA reads TGTGCCAGCAGCCAAGATTCCCCGGGGGGACCAAACAATGAGCAGTTCTTC. V gene TRBV14 combines with J gene TRBJ2-1, with 7 nucleotides matching TRBD2. This CDR3 has 17 amino acids. Germline values: CDR1 SGHDN, CDR2 FVKESK. Unmatched junction bases numbered 10, after V lost 0 bases and J lost 5 bases.

This clonotype came up many times. This chain joins TRBV5-4 and TRBJ2-3, with TRBD2 matching 8 bases. V was clipped by 1 base and J by 4 bases; unmatched bases: 2. Germline V gene data show CDR1 as SGHNT and CDR2 as YYREEE (reference sequence). The CDR3 runs to 14 residues. CDR3 DNA sequence: TGTGCCAGCAGCTTGATCGGGGGGGCAGATACGCAGTATTTT. Protein: CASSLIGGADTQYF.

This clonotype was found many times. V is TRBV5-1 and J is TRBJ2-7; possibly TRBD1 for D (6 bases). Germline V CDR1 and CDR2: SGHRS, YFSETQ. The CDR3 has 16 residues. The V end lost 2 bases, the J end lost 0 bases, and 15 bases lay between the germline ends. In DNA, the CDR3 is TGCGCCAGCAGCTTCGGGTGGTGGACAGCCTCCTACGAGCAGTACTTC. The encoded protein is CASSFGWWTASYEQYF.

This clonotype was seen ten or more times. The chain employs TRBV24-1 and TRBJ2-2, with D possibly TRBD1 on 5 matching bases. This CDR3 has 12 residues. From germline, CDR1 is KGHDR and CDR2 SFDVKD. Trimming pared 10 bases from V and 8 bases from J, leaving 13 bases between. The CDR3 DNA sequence: TGTGCCACGACAGAAAATAGTGGGGAGCTGTTTTTT. Translating gives CATTENSGELFF.

This clonotype was detected ten times or more. The rearrangement joins TRBV4-1 to TRBJ2-1, with 11 bases fitting TRBD2. The J segment lost 0 bases and the V segment lost 4 bases, leaving 2 bases of the junction unmatched. The CDR3 covers 16 residues. Germline values: CDR1 MGHRA, CDR2 YSYEKL. The CDR3 bases are TGCGCCAGCAGCCGGGGACTAGCGGCCTCCTACAATGAGCAGTTCTTC. Translated, it gives CASSRGLAASYNEQFF.

Many counts were recorded for this clonotype. The V and J genes are TRBV29-1 and TRBJ2-3, with 8 bases fitting TRBD1. CDR1 is SQVTM and CDR2 is ANQGSEA in the germline V gene. The V segment lost 4 bases and the J segment 2 bases; nucleotides outside the gene matches: 5. The length of the CDR3 is 14 residues. The CDR3 nucleotides are TGCAGCGTTGGAGGACAGGGATTCACAGATACGCAGTATTTT. This codes for CSVGGQGFTDTQYF.

By sample fraction, this clonotype is medium-sized (0.01 to 0.1%). The rearrangement links TRBV7-3 to TRBJ2-3; the match to TRBD2 covers 8 bases. CDR1 SGHTA and CDR2 FQGTGA come from the germline V gene. This CDR3 is built from 15 residues. The V and J ends lost 2 bases and 4 bases, in that order; junction bases with no gene match: 5. The CDR3 coding sequence is TGTGCCAGCAGCTTAGACGGGAGGGCCGCAGATACGCAGTATTTT. The encoded protein is CASSLDGRAADTQYF.

The sample holds many counts of this clonotype. The genes are TRBV27 and TRBJ2-2; D may correspond to TRBD1 or TRBD2 (6 bases each). Trimming removed 0 bases at V and 8 bases at J, with 13 bases between. Germline lookup yields CDR1 MNHEY and CDR2 SMNVEV (reference sequence). The CDR3 sequence is 15 residues long. This CDR3 is CASSLSKGGPGELFF. CDR3 DNA sequence: TGTGCCAGCAGTTTATCGAAGGGGGGACCTGGGGAGCTGTTTTTT.

This clonotype was seen many times. The chain is built from TRBV27 and TRBJ2-1; TRBD1 aligns across 9 bases. The length of the CDR3 is 16 residues. The V gene's germline CDR1 is MNHEY and CDR2 SMNVEV (reference sequence). V lost 7 bases to trimming and J lost 0 bases; unmatched junction nucleotides: 7. The CDR3 DNA follows: TGTGCCAGCATTCCGACAGGGGGGAGCTCCTACAATGAGCAGTTCTTC. Translated, it gives CASIPTGGSSYNEQFF.

Note on this clonotype: This may stem from a read error, because a much larger clone lies one nucleotide away. V is TRBV7-9 and J is TRBJ2-6; D not certain. Trimming pared 8 bases from V and 6 bases from J, leaving 11 bases between. The CDR3 is 13 residues long. Germline assignment: CDR1 SEHNR and CDR2 FQNEAQ (reference sequence). The CDR3 spells CASPTEEANVLTF. CDR3 nucleotide sequence: TGTGCCAGCCCTACCGAGGAGGCCAACGTCCTGACTTTC.

This clonotype was detected many times. CDR3 DNA sequence: TGCGCCAGCAGCTTGTCGGGGGTGAGCACTGAAGCTTTCTTT. It translates to CASSLSGVSTEAFF. V is TRBV5-1 and J is TRBJ1-1; TRBD1 might be the D (5 bases). Germline values: CDR1 SGHRS, CDR2 YFSETQ. Trimming removed 1 base at V and 4 bases at J, with 11 bases between. The CDR3 totals 14 residues.

This clonotype was found many times. The chain carries TRBV11-2 and TRBJ2-7; D is undetermined. V was shortened by 5 bases and J by 4 bases, with 18 bases between the two germline ends. The CDR3 runs to 15 residues. The germline V gene has CDR1 SGHAT and CDR2 FQNNGV. Written as DNA, the CDR3 is TGTGCCAGCAGCCCAATAAGGCACAAGGATTACGAGCAGTACTTC. As protein: CASSPIRHKDYEQYF.

This clonotype has ten or more counts. The V and J genes are TRBV6-2 or TRBV6-3 and TRBJ1-1; D is perhaps TRBD1 (6 bases). Deletions cut 5 bases from V and 1 base from J, with 14 bases between. CDR3 length equals 15 residues. Germline-derived CDR1 and CDR2 are MNHEY and SVGEGT. The CDR3 loop is CASSNHREKNTEAFF. The CDR3 coding sequence is TGTGCCAGCAGTAACCACAGGGAGAAGAACACTGAAGCTTTCTTT.

Ten or more counts support this clonotype. The chain links TRBV7-6 to TRBJ2-2, with TRBD2 matching 8 bases. V lost 2 bases and J lost 0; bases outside the gene matches: 5. This CDR3 is built from 17 residues. CDR1 and CDR2 (germline): SGHVS, FNYEAQ. The CDR3 nucleotides read TGTGCCAGCAGCTTATCGGGGGGGGCCGCGAACACCGGGGAGCTGTTTTTT. It specifies CASSLSGGAANTGELFF.

This clonotype occurred many times. The chain employs TRBV9 and TRBJ2-7; the match to TRBD2 covers 7 bases. The CDR3 consists of 15 residues. After removal of 0 bases from V and 2 bases from J, the junction contained 5 bases not matched to a gene. Germline loops: CDR1 SGDLS, CDR2 YYNGEE. The CDR3 bases are TGTGCCAGCAGCGTAGCGGAGGGAGGGCCCTACGAGCAGTACTTC. It translates to CASSVAEGGPYEQYF.

This clonotype is categorized as medium-sized. This sequence joins TRBV7-8 and TRBJ1-5; 8 nucleotides line up with TRBD1. The CDR3 contains 14 residues. The V and J ends lost 5 bases and 2 bases, in that order; junction bases with no gene match: 2. Germline loops: CDR1 SGHVS, CDR2 FQNEAQ. The CDR3 bases are TGTGCCAGCAGCCCGGGACAGGGCAATCAGCCCCAGCATTTT. Encoded protein: CASSPGQGNQPQHF.

This clonotype has at least ten counts. The gene calls are TRBV5-1 and TRBJ1-1; D not certain. From germline, CDR1 is SGHRS and CDR2 YFSETQ. Trimming took 1 base from V and 1 from J, leaving 5 bases between them. The CDR3 spans 13 residues. The CDR3 DNA sequence: TGCGCCAGCAGCTTGAAACAGAACACTGAAGCTTTCTTT. It translates to CASSLKQNTEAFF.

This clonotype appeared many times. The chain recombines TRBV14 with TRBJ2-7, with a tentative D call TRBD1 (6 bases). Trimming pared 6 bases from V and 6 bases from J, leaving 15 bases between. The CDR3 loop spans 13 amino acids. Per the germline V gene, CDR1 is SGHDN and CDR2 is FVKESK. The CDR3 nucleotides are TGTGCCAGCAGTACGGACGTACAGGGCGAGCAGTACGTC. Encoded protein: CASSTDVQGEQYV.